Shown below are 24 T cell receptor beta chains from a single sample sequenced in a study of vaccination effects on CD4 cells after COVID-19. Clones were read by immunoSEQ multiplex PCR, and TCRdb kept only the in-frame ones, dropping some. The sample includes tens of thousands of clones, approximately 79% of them seen just once. What these receptors recognize is not known. Following an approximately eleven-day culture, CD4+ T cells were purified. As their vaccination, participants received two doses of either BNT162b2 or mRNA-1273. The sequenced sample was CD4+ T cells from PBMCs cultured without peptide, obtained after COVID-19 vaccination. All receptors derive from a human donor who received a COVID-19 vaccine.

The sample holds a few counts of this clone. The chain carries TRBV2 and TRBJ1-2; D unresolved. The CDR3 consists of 13 residues. Trimming removed 8 bases from V and 2 bases from J, with 12 bases in between. Per germline, CDR1 SNHLY and CDR2 FYNNEI. CDR3 in amino acids: CASSLRVNYGYTF. For the CDR3, the DNA is TGTGCCAGCTCCCTCCGGGTGAACTATGGCTACACCTTC.

The rearrangement uses TRBV6-5 and TRBJ2-1; D ambiguous. Germline V gene lookup returns CDR1 MNHEY and CDR2 SVGAGI. The V and J ends lost 2 bases and 1 base respectively, with 6 bases between them. This CDR3 is 14 amino acids long. This CDR3 reads CASSYDRSYNEQFF. CDR3 bases: TGTGCCAGCAGTTACGATAGGTCCTACAATGAGCAGTTCTTC.

The chain joins TRBV20-1 to TRBJ1-1, with a tentative D call TRBD1 (5 bases). The V gene lost 3 bases and the J gene lost 2 bases, with 16 bases spanning the gap. Germline V lookup: CDR1 DFQATT, CDR2 SNEGSKA (reference sequence). The CDR3 extends over 15 amino acids. The CDR3 loop is CSASLPRGFNTEAFF. The CDR3 nucleotides read TGCAGTGCTAGTTTACCTAGGGGTTTCAACACTGAAGCTTTCTTT.

The chain couples TRBV5-3 to TRBJ2-7; D perhaps matches TRBD1 (6 bases). TRBV5-3 is known as an ORF, though its function is uncertain. This CDR3 has 13 residues. V was shortened by 3 bases and J by 2 bases, with 9 bases between the two germline ends. CDR3 bases: TGTGCCAGAAGCTCAGGGGTCACCTACGAGCAGTACGTC. It is translated as CARSSGVTYEQYV.

The rearrangement joins TRBV15 to TRBJ2-2; TRBD2 agrees at 10 bases. Per germline, CDR1 LNHNV and CDR2 YYDKDF (reference sequence). The CDR3 has 17 amino acids. The junction had 6 bases not matched to a gene; V was cut back by 0 bases and J by 5 bases. The CDR3 region is CATSRDLLAGETGELFF. In nucleotides, the CDR3 is TGTGCCACCAGCAGAGATCTCCTAGCGGGGGAAACCGGGGAGCTGTTTTTT.

The CDR3 sequence is CASSPNTKETQYF. DNA of the CDR3: TGTGCCAGCTCACCAAATACGAAGGAGACCCAGTACTTC. The genes are TRBV18 and TRBJ2-5; D unresolved. CDR1 and CDR2 (germline): KGHSH, LQKENI. V gave up 2 bases and J gave up 5 bases, with 9 bases separating them. The CDR3 spans 13 residues.

The sample holds one count of this clone. This chain uses TRBV2 with TRBJ2-6, with 7 bases lining up with TRBD1. Germline V CDR1 and CDR2: SNHLY, FYNNEI. J lost 2 bases, V lost 4 bases, and 8 bases had no gene match. This CDR3 is 17 amino acids long. The CDR3 protein is CASSVDRPATGANVLTF. The CDR3, as DNA: TGTGCCAGCAGTGTGGACAGGCCCGCTACTGGGGCCAACGTCCTGACTTTC.

V gene TRBV9 combines with J gene TRBJ1-2; D remains ambiguous. V was cut by 3 bases and J by 8 bases, with 26 bases left in between. This CDR3 has 17 amino acids. Per germline, CDR1 SGDLS and CDR2 YYNGEE. CDR3 region: CASSAKGLPLHQGGYTF. The CDR3 coding sequence is TGTGCCAGCAGCGCAAAGGGCCTTCCCCTACACCAAGGAGGCTACACCTTC.

V and J are TRBV6-2 or TRBV6-3 and TRBJ1-4; D gene uncertain. Trimming took 4 bases from V and 8 from J, leaving 8 bases between them. CDR1 is MNHEY and CDR2 is SVGEGT in the germline V gene. The length of the CDR3 is 12 residues. CDR3 amino acids: CASSSEPEKLFF. CDR3 coding DNA: TGTGCCAGCAGTTCAGAACCCGAAAAACTGTTTTTT.

The chain combines TRBV30 with TRBJ2-2; D is perhaps TRBD1 (5 bases). This CDR3 region has 16 residues. Trimming removed 3 bases at V and 1 base at J, with 15 bases between. Germline CDR1 and CDR2: GTSNPN and SVGIG (reference sequence). CDR3 residues: CAWRSGRALNTGELFF. The CDR3 nucleotides are TGTGCCTGGAGGTCGGGCAGGGCACTGAACACCGGGGAGCTGTTTTTT.

This clone was detected only a few times. The chain carries TRBV4-3 and TRBJ2-2; TRBD1 matches 7 bases. The CDR3 is made up of 14 amino acids. V dropped 0 bases and J dropped 6; count of bases not matched to a gene: 1. The V gene's germline CDR1 is LGHNA and CDR2 YSLEER. Written as DNA, the CDR3 is TGCGCCAGCAGCCAAGAACAGGGGTCCGGGGAGCTGTTTTTT. This encodes CASSQEQGSGELFF.

V is TRBV5-1 and J is TRBJ2-5; D is perhaps TRBD2 (5 bases). There are 16 residues in the CDR3. Looked up from germline, CDR1 is SGHRS and CDR2 is YFSETQ. The germline V and J ends were trimmed by 6 bases and 3 bases, with 21 bases remaining between them. The CDR3 spells CASTTTRVLGKETQYF. In DNA, the CDR3 is TGCGCCAGCACAACCACTCGGGTCCTCGGGAAAGAGACCCAGTACTTC.

V usage is TRBV5-6 and J usage is TRBJ2-4; D uncertain. Germline CDR1 is SGHDT and CDR2 is YYEEEE. The length of the CDR3 is 14 residues. V was trimmed by 0 bases and J by 4 bases, leaving 8 bases between them. CDR3 nucleotide sequence: TGTGCCAGCAGCTTGGGGGTCCAAAAAAACATTCAGTACTTC. This codes for CASSLGVQKNIQYF.

The V call is TRBV7-3, the J call TRBJ1-2, with 9 positions matching TRBD1. V was clipped by 2 bases and J by 3 bases; unmatched bases: 4. The CDR3 sequence is 15 residues long. Germline-derived CDR1 and CDR2 are SGHTA and FQGTGA. CDR3: CASSLEQGADYGYTF. The CDR3 nucleotides are TGTGCCAGCAGCTTAGAACAGGGGGCAGACTATGGCTACACCTTC.

This clone was observed once. The genes are TRBV25-1 and TRBJ1-5, with TRBD1 matching over 7 bases. The CDR3 spans 14 residues. V lost 6 bases to trimming and J lost 0 bases; unmatched junction nucleotides: 2. In germline, CDR1 is MGHDK, CDR2 SYGVNS. CDR3 sequence reads: CASSQGGSNQPQHF. CDR3 in DNA: TGTGCCAGCAGCCAGGGGGGTAGCAATCAGCCCCAGCATTTT.

This clone is categorized as medium-sized. This chain uses TRBV4-1 with TRBJ1-1; D remains ambiguous. Germline CDR1 is MGHRA and CDR2 is YSYEKL. The CDR3 contains 17 residues. V gave up 2 bases and J gave up 0 bases, with 16 bases separating them. CDR3 sequence (DNA): TGCGCCAGCAGCCAACCCCGGACGGCCCTAATGAACACTGAAGCTTTCTTT. It yields the protein CASSQPRTALMNTEAFF.

J is TRBJ1-4 and V is TRBV29-1, with D hard to call. Germline CDR1 SQVTM, CDR2 ANQGSEA. Trimming shortened V by 6 bases and J by 1 base, and 9 bases separated the two germline ends. The CDR3 consists of 13 residues. CDR3 sequence reads: CSVAHLTNEKLFF. CDR3 DNA sequence: TGCAGCGTCGCACATCTAACTAATGAAAAACTGTTTTTT. Together with reference TRBV29-1 and TRBJ1-4, the CDR3 gives the full variable domain: SAVISQKPSRDICQRGTSLTIQCQVDSQVTMMFWYRQQPGQSLTLIATANQGSEATYESGFVIDKFPISRPNLTFSTLTVSNMSPEDSSIYLCSVAHLTNEKLFFGSGTQLSVL.

This sequence joins TRBV10-3 and TRBJ1-6, with D possibly being TRBD1 (5 bases). The CDR3 extends over 16 amino acids. V was trimmed by 3 bases and J by 0 bases, leaving 9 bases between them. The germline V gene encodes CDR1 ENHRY and CDR2 SYGVKD. The CDR3 DNA reads as TGTGCCATCAGTGATGAGGGGAGCTCCTATAATTCACCCCTCCACTTT. It is translated as CAISDEGSSYNSPLHF.

The V gene is TRBV11-1, the J gene TRBJ1-6; D unclear. The germline gives CDR1 SGHAT, CDR2 FQDESV (reference sequence). V dropped 5 bases and J dropped 7 bases, with 15 bases sitting between them. The CDR3 is 15 amino acids. The CDR3 is CASSKYGPQNSPLHF. The CDR3 DNA reads as TGTGCCAGCAGCAAATACGGACCTCAGAATTCACCCCTCCACTTT.

This chain connects TRBV21-1 to TRBJ2-7; the tabulated D call, TRBD1, remains unverified against the DNA. TRBV21-1 is reported as a pseudogene. This CDR3 is built from 16 residues. The CDR3 spells CASSRPGTRGIYEQYV. Written as DNA, the CDR3 is TGTGCCAGCAGTCGACCCGGGACAAGGGGGATCTACGAGCAGTACGTC.

The CDR3 spells CSVRIGGGNQPQHF. For the CDR3, the DNA is TGCAGCGTAAGGATTGGAGGGGGCAATCAGCCCCAGCATTTT. The V gene is TRBV29-1, the J gene TRBJ1-5; possible D gene TRBD1, 5 bases. The CDR3 extends over 14 amino acids. The V end was cut by 6 bases, the J end by 2 bases, with 14 bases between. Germline CDR1 reads SQVTM; CDR2 reads ANQGSEA.

This chain uses TRBV19 with TRBJ1-2; 8 nucleotides line up with TRBD1. The CDR3 contains 13 residues. Trimming at V came to 6 bases and at J to 3 bases, leaving 3 bases not matched to a gene. Per germline, CDR1 LNHDA and CDR2 SQIVND (reference sequence). CDR3 in DNA: TGTGCCAGTAGGATACAGGGGGACTATGGCTACACCTTC. Residues: CASRIQGDYGYTF.

The chain has TRBV19 and TRBJ1-2; TRBD1 might be the D (5 bases). In germline, CDR1 is LNHDA, CDR2 SQIVND (reference sequence). V was shortened by 1 base and J by 2 bases, with 11 bases between the two germline ends. There are 15 residues in the CDR3. The chain's CDR3 is CASSIGQGENYGYTF. CDR3 nucleotide sequence: TGTGCCAGTAGTATAGGCCAGGGAGAAAACTATGGCTACACCTTC.

The count of this clone is one. The chain recombines TRBV3-1 (or the pseudogene TRBV3-2) with TRBJ2-3; D may be TRBD1 (5 bases). The germline V gene has CDR1 LGHDT and CDR2 YNNKEL (reference sequence). This CDR3 contains 13 residues. V lost 8 bases and J 2 bases, leaving 11 bases between the germline ends. The CDR3 DNA reads as TGTGCCAGCCGGAGACAGAACACAGATACGCAGTATTTT. Translating it yields CASRRQNTDTQYF.